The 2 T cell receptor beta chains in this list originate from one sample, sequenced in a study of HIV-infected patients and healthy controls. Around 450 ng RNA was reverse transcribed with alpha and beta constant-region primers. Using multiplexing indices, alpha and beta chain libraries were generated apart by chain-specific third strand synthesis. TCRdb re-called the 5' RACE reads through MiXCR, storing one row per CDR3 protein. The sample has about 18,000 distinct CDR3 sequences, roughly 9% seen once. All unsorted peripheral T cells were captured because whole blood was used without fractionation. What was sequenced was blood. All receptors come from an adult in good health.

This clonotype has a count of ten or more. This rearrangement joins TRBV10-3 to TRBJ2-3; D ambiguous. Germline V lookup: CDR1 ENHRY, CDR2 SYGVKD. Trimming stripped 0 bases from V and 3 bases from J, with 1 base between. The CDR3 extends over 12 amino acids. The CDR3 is CAISESTDTQYF. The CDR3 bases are TGTGCCATCAGTGAGTCTACAGATACGCAGTATTTT.

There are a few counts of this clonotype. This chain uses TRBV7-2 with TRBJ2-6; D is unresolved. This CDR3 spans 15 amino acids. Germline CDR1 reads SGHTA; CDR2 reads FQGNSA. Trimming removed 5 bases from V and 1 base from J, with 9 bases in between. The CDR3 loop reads CASSKPESGANVLTF. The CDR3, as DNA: TGTGCCAGCAGCAAACCAGAGTCTGGGGCCAACGTCCTGACTTTC.